Sequencing of this T cell receptor (beta chain) was carried out in a study of shared T cell receptors in the human thymus. Profiling relied on immunoSEQ multiplex PCR, and the TCRdb table lists in-frame clones only, not all of them. The repertoire holds over 350,000 clones, around 93% seen once, with approximately 0.018% in the top ten. The V gene's germline CDR1 is SGHDT and CDR2 YYEEEE. The CDR3 covers 15 residues. V was shortened by 0 bases and J by 0 bases, with 10 bases between the two germline ends. The rearrangement joins TRBV5-6 to TRBJ2-7, with D unclear. The sequencing input was thymocytes. The receptor was isolated from a human donor. The chain's CDR3 is CASSLDTRDSYEQYF. The CDR3 DNA follows: TGTGCCAGCAGCTTGGACACAAGGGACTCCTACGAGCAGTACTTC. The whole variable domain, filled in from reference TRBV5-6 and TRBJ2-7, reads DAGVTQSPTHLIKTRGQQVTLRCSPKSGHDTVSWYQQALGQGPQFIFQYYEEEERQRGNFPDRFSGHQFPNYSSELNVNALLLGDSALYLCASSLDTRDSYEQYFGPGTRLTVT.